Sequencing of this TCR beta chain was carried out in a study of response to subunit inactivated influenza vaccine. V lost 0 bases, J lost 3 bases, and 9 bases lay in between. This CDR3 spans 15 amino acids. From germline, CDR1 is SGHKS and CDR2 YYEKEE (reference sequence). This clonotype was counted only a few times. No antigen is known for it. Study-wide results and caveats: There was a suggestion from the authors that each seasonal influenza vaccination recruits few new T cells.

MiXCR, run by TCRdb on the RT-PCR reads, gives a single entry per CDR3 protein. The sample consists of about 520,000 distinct CDR3 sequences, roughly 25% of them appearing once. The clonotype originates from a man in his forties or fifties who received an inactivated influenza vaccine. The sequencing used CD4+ T cells sorted from PBMCs, collected roughly 5 days after vaccination. This sequence joins TRBV5-5 and TRBJ2-2; tentatively, D is TRBD1 (5 bases). The CDR3 region has the DNA TGTGCCAGCAGCTTGGTGGGGCCGCACACCGGGGAGCTGTTTTTT. Amino acid sequence: CASSLVGPHTGELFF.